These 31 T cell receptor beta chains were sequenced from one sample in a study of T cell changes during pregnancy in multiple sclerosis. Profiling relied on immunoSEQ multiplex PCR, and the TCRdb table lists in-frame clones only, not all of them. The repertoire consists of roughly 55,000 clones, with approximately 92% occurring once and the leading ten covering 0.16%. The specimen was CD4+ T cells from peripheral blood mononuclear cells, collected after pregnancy. The receptors originated from a female donor in good health, enrolled as a control in a pregnancy study.

The chain recombines TRBV29-1 with TRBJ1-1, with D uncertain. V lost 5 bases and J 1 base, leaving 11 bases between the germline ends. The germline V gene has CDR1 SQVTM and CDR2 ANQGSEA. The CDR3 is 13 residues long. Here the CDR3 DNA reads TGCAGCGTTATTTGGGCAGCGAACACTGAAGCTTTCTTT. Translation gives CSVIWAANTEAFF.

V usage is TRBV18 and J usage is TRBJ2-6; TRBD1 might be the D (6 bases). Trimming pared 8 bases from V and 0 bases from J, leaving 8 bases between. There are 14 residues in the CDR3. Germline lookup yields CDR1 KGHSH and CDR2 LQKENI. CDR3 sequence: CASGQNSGANVLTF. The DNA for the CDR3 is TGTGCCAGCGGACAGAACTCTGGGGCCAACGTCCTGACTTTC.

The chain links TRBV19 to TRBJ1-1; 12 bases align to TRBD1. Germline values: CDR1 LNHDA, CDR2 SQIVND (reference sequence). The V and J ends lost 3 bases and 1 base, in that order; junction bases with no gene match: 9. The CDR3 spans 18 residues. DNA for the CDR3: TGTGCCAGTAGTATCGTGGGGACAGGGGGCTTTTCGAACACTGAAGCTTTCTTT. Encoded protein: CASSIVGTGGFSNTEAFF.

The CDR3 reads CASDPEGGNNSPLHF. The CDR3 region has the DNA TGCGCCAGCGACCCCGAGGGTGGAAACAATTCACCCCTCCACTTT. The chain joins TRBV10-2 to TRBJ1-6; D gene uncertain. Germline V gene sequence: CDR1 WSHSY, CDR2 SAAADI. V was cut by 8 bases and J by 7 bases, with 18 bases left in between. The CDR3 length is 15 residues.

The chain links TRBV19 to TRBJ1-5; tentative D call: TRBD1 (5 bases). V shed 3 bases and J shed 7 bases, with 16 bases lying between them. The CDR3 length is 15 residues. Germline CDR1 LNHDA, CDR2 SQIVND (reference sequence). The CDR3 loop is CASSMGEGVRQPQHF. Here the CDR3 DNA reads TGTGCCAGTAGTATGGGGGAGGGAGTAAGACAGCCCCAGCATTTT.

This rearrangement joins TRBV6-6 to TRBJ2-1; possible D gene TRBD2, 6 bases. Germline V gene sequence: CDR1 MNHNY, CDR2 SVGAGI (reference sequence). CDR3 length: 15 amino acids. V lost 2 bases and J 8 bases, leaving 16 bases between the germline ends. The DNA for the CDR3 is TGTGCCAGCAGTTACGGACGGAAGATAGCGGATGAGCAGTTCTTC. This gives the protein CASSYGRKIADEQFF.

A remark on this clone: Other DNA sequences in the sample encode the same CDR3. The chain employs TRBV18 and TRBJ1-1; D remains unclear. From germline, CDR1 is KGHSH and CDR2 LQKENI. Trimming stripped 5 bases from V and 1 base from J, with 11 bases between. The CDR3 loop spans 14 amino acids. The CDR3 is CASSLGRGNTEAFF. DNA for the CDR3: TGTGCCAGCTCATTAGGGCGGGGGAACACTGAAGCTTTCTTT.

The V and J genes are TRBV7-2 and TRBJ2-5, with TRBD1 matching over 9 bases. V was clipped by 5 bases and J by 1 base; unmatched bases: 5. CDR1 is SGHTA and CDR2 is FQGNSA in the germline V gene. The CDR3 has 15 residues. CDR3 amino acids: CASSRDRASQETQYF. Here the CDR3 DNA reads TGTGCCAGCAGCCGGGACAGGGCGTCCCAAGAGACCCAGTACTTC.

The table lists this clone with a few counts. The rearrangement uses TRBV7-3 and TRBJ2-5; 9 bases are a match to TRBD2. The V gene end was trimmed by 3 bases and the J gene end by 2 bases; junction bases not matched to a gene: 4. Per germline, CDR1 SGHTA and CDR2 FQGTGA. There are 15 residues in the CDR3. CDR3 bases: TGTGCCAGCAGCTTCCTAGCGGGGCCGCAAGAGACCCAGTACTTC. This translates into CASSFLAGPQETQYF.

The chain couples TRBV6-5 to TRBJ2-1, with 9 bases matching TRBD2. This CDR3 comprises 16 residues. V lost 0 bases and J lost 10; bases outside the gene matches: 10. Germline V gives CDR1 MNHEY, CDR2 SVGAGI. CDR3 nucleotide sequence: TGTGCCAGCAGTTACTCGTCCGCGGGGGGGACGTGGGAGCAGTTCTTC. Amino acids: CASSYSSAGGTWEQFF.

CDR3 amino acids: CASSQGDSLNEKLFF. CDR3 nucleotide sequence: TGTGCCAGCAGCCAAGGGGACAGTCTTAATGAAAAACTGTTTTTT. V and J are TRBV14 and TRBJ1-4, with 7 positions matching TRBD1. There are 15 residues in the CDR3. The trim removed 1 base at V and 4 bases at J, leaving 3 bases unmatched. Germline assignment: CDR1 SGHDN and CDR2 FVKESK.

This sequence joins TRBV2 and TRBJ1-4; 10 bases match TRBD1. V shed 2 bases and J 7 bases; nucleotides not matched to a gene: 4. The V gene's germline CDR1 is SNHLY and CDR2 FYNNEI. CDR3 length: 15 amino acids. The CDR3 is CASSELRQGAEKLFF. DNA of the CDR3: TGTGCCAGCAGTGAACTTCGACAGGGGGCTGAAAAACTGTTTTTT.

V is TRBV5-1 and J is TRBJ1-2; TRBD1 is a possible D gene (5 bases). Germline values: CDR1 SGHRS, CDR2 YFSETQ. CDR3 size: 15 residues. V was cut by 0 bases and J by 1 base, with 10 bases left in between. The CDR3 DNA is TGCGCCAGCAGCTTGGGAGGCCAGGGTAACTATGGCTACACCTTC. This gives the protein CASSLGGQGNYGYTF. Drawing the rest from reference TRBV5-1 and TRBJ1-2, the complete variable domain is KAGVTQTPRYLIKTRGQQVTLSCSPISGHRSVSWYQQTPGQGLQFLFEYFSETQRNKGNFPGRFSGRQFSNSRSEMNVSTLELGDSALYLCASSLGGQGNYGYTFGSGTRLTVV.

J is TRBJ1-3 and V is TRBV19; D is undetermined. Germline lookup yields CDR1 LNHDA and CDR2 SQIVND (reference sequence). V lost 5 bases, J lost 2 bases, and 7 bases lay in between. The CDR3 consists of 13 residues. CDR3 bases: TGTGCCAGTAGTCCTTCCCCTGGAAACACCATATATTTT. Translation gives CASSPSPGNTIYF.

This chain connects TRBV7-9 to TRBJ1-2; D may be TRBD1 (6 bases). Trimming left V 2 bases short and J 3 bases short, with 19 bases between. Per the germline V gene, CDR1 is SEHNR and CDR2 is FQNEAQ (reference sequence). This CDR3 spans 17 amino acids. The CDR3 region is CASSLYPKTGDDYGYTF. CDR3 DNA sequence: TGTGCCAGCAGCTTATACCCGAAGACAGGAGATGACTATGGCTACACCTTC.

The DNA of the CDR3 is TGTGCCAGCAGTTACAGGAACACTGAAGCTTTCTTT. It yields the protein CASSYRNTEAFF. This chain joins TRBV2 and TRBJ1-1; no definite D call. CDR1 and CDR2 from the germline V gene are SNHLY and FYNNEI. CDR3 length: 12 amino acids. Trimming removed 5 bases from V and 1 base from J, with 5 bases in between. Full variable domain (outside the CDR3, taken from reference TRBV2 and TRBJ1-1): EPEVTQTPSHQVTQMGQEVILRCVPISNHLYFYWYRQILGQKVEFLVSFYNNEISEKSEIFDDQFSVERPDGSNFTLKIRSTKLEDSAMYFCASSYRNTEAFFGQGTRLTVV.

V and J are TRBV10-3 and TRBJ1-1; D perhaps matches TRBD1 (6 bases). The germline CDR1 and CDR2 sequences are ENHRY and SYGVKD. The CDR3 covers 14 residues. Deletions cut 3 bases from V and 1 base from J, with 9 bases between. CDR3 bases: TGTGCCATCAGTGACAGGGGATCGAACACTGAAGCTTTCTTT. It specifies CAISDRGSNTEAFF.

The V call is TRBV6-6, the J call TRBJ1-1, with 8 bases aligning to TRBD1. CDR3 length: 14 amino acids. The junction had 3 bases not matched to a gene; V was cut back by 6 bases and J by 0 bases. Germline assignment: CDR1 MNHNY and CDR2 SVGAGI (reference sequence). CDR3 amino acids: CASSPDRVNTEAFF. CDR3 sequence (DNA): TGTGCCAGCAGCCCGGACAGGGTGAACACTGAAGCTTTCTTT.

Of note for this clone: The junction departs from germline at one end; a sequencing error may be responsible. The chain employs TRBV29-1 and TRBJ2-1; perhaps TRBD1 as D (5 bases). CDR3 length: 10 amino acids. From germline, CDR1 is SQVTM and CDR2 ANQGSEA. The DNA for the CDR3 is TGCAGCGCTGAGTCCCTCAGGGTCCTCTTC. Translating it yields CSAESLRVLF.

Here the CDR3 reads CASREGSLYRDTF. CDR3 nucleotide sequence: TGTGCCAGCAGGGAGGGCTCACTCTATCGGGACACCTTC. The V and J genes are TRBV6-6 and TRBJ1-2, with D unclear. The CDR3 has 13 amino acids. Trimming removed 6 bases from V and 12 bases from J, with 20 bases in between. Germline V gives CDR1 MNHNY, CDR2 SVGAGI (reference sequence).

The rearrangement uses TRBV5-4 and TRBJ2-5, with TRBD1 matching over 11 bases. The CDR3 is 15 amino acids. Trimming removed 2 bases from V and 5 bases from J; junction bases left unmatched: 5. Germline lookup yields CDR1 SGHNT and CDR2 YYREEE (reference sequence). DNA for the CDR3: TGTGCCAGCAGCTTTGGACAGGGGGCTTGGGAGACCCAGTACTTC. Translation gives CASSFGQGAWETQYF.

This rearrangement joins TRBV6-1 to TRBJ1-5, with TRBD1 as a possible D gene (5 bases). Germline V gives CDR1 MNHNS, CDR2 SASEGT. Trimming stripped 4 bases from V and 2 bases from J, with 12 bases between. This CDR3 contains 15 residues. CDR3 coding DNA: TGTGCCAGCAGTGTCGGGGGTGGGCGCAATCAGCCCCAGCATTTT. This sequence encodes CASSVGGGRNQPQHF.

V usage is TRBV19 and J usage is TRBJ1-1; D may be TRBD1 (5 bases). V lost 5 bases and J 1 base, leaving 11 bases between the germline ends. CDR1 is LNHDA and CDR2 is SQIVND in the germline V gene (reference sequence). The CDR3 loop spans 14 amino acids. The CDR3 region has the DNA TGTGCCAGTAGTCTTATTACAGGGAACACTGAAGCTTTCTTT. Its translation: CASSLITGNTEAFF.

J is TRBJ1-2 and V is TRBV4-1; 9 positions agree with TRBD1. Germline lookup yields CDR1 MGHRA and CDR2 YSYEKL. Trimming removed 4 bases from V and 5 bases from J; junction bases left unmatched: 8. This CDR3 is 15 amino acids long. The CDR3 DNA reads TGCGCCAGCAGCCTAAAGTCACAGGGGGCGTATGGCTACACCTTC. It is translated as CASSLKSQGAYGYTF.

V gene TRBV30 combines with J gene TRBJ1-2; 9 nucleotides align to TRBD1. Germline V CDR1 and CDR2: GTSNPN, SVGIG (reference sequence). The CDR3 is 17 amino acids. The junction had 16 bases not matched to a gene; V was cut back by 2 bases and J by 6 bases. CDR3 sequence (DNA): TGTGCCTGGAGTCCCGGGACAGGGCTTGTTCTCCGGCATGGCTACACCTTC. It yields the protein CAWSPGTGLVLRHGYTF.

This clone was found once. V is TRBV2 and J is TRBJ1-1; D is undetermined. The CDR3 loop spans 13 amino acids. Germline V CDR1 and CDR2: SNHLY, FYNNEI. V gave up 4 bases and J gave up 0 bases, with 6 bases separating them. The DNA of the CDR3 is TGTGCCAGCAGTGGTGAGATGAACACTGAAGCTTTCTTT. Encoded protein: CASSGEMNTEAFF.

The V and J genes are TRBV4-3 and TRBJ1-6; D is perhaps TRBD1 (5 bases). Germline assignment: CDR1 LGHNA and CDR2 YSLEER. The CDR3 has 16 residues. The ends were cut back, 0 bases at V and 10 bases at J, with 16 bases in the middle. In nucleotides, the CDR3 is TGCGCCAGCAGCCAAGATGGTGGGGGGGTACGATCACCCCTCCACTTT. This encodes CASSQDGGGVRSPLHF.

The CDR3 loop is CASSSNRQARNTIYF. The CDR3 coding sequence is TGTGCCAGCAGTTCCAACCGACAGGCTAGAAACACCATATATTTT. The chain has TRBV6-6 and TRBJ1-3, with D perhaps TRBD1 (6 bases). The CDR3 runs 15 residues. With 4 bases removed from V and 5 bases from J, the gap between germline ends came to 15 bases. Germline values: CDR1 MNHNY, CDR2 SVGAGI (reference sequence).

The chain is built from TRBV28 and TRBJ1-6, with 8 nucleotides matching TRBD1. V gave up 6 bases and J gave up 9 bases; unmatched junction bases: 10. This CDR3 contains 15 residues. Germline-derived CDR1 and CDR2 are MDHEN and SYDVKM. The CDR3 reads CASSSGTGGASPLHF. The CDR3 nucleotides read TGTGCCAGCAGCTCCGGGACAGGAGGGGCTTCACCCCTCCACTTT.

The rearrangement joins TRBV5-1 to TRBJ1-1; 7 bases align to TRBD1. Germline-derived CDR1 and CDR2 are SGHRS and YFSETQ. J was trimmed by 0 bases and V by 7 bases; bases with no gene match: 9. CDR3 size: 15 residues. This CDR3 is CASHRDSSMNTEAFF. For the CDR3, the DNA is TGCGCCAGCCACAGGGACAGCAGTATGAACACTGAAGCTTTCTTT.

CDR3 protein: CASSPLTTGEQYF. The CDR3, as DNA: TGTGCCAGCAGTCCACTGACTACCGGCGAGCAGTACTTC. The chain joins TRBV6-1 to TRBJ2-7; tentative D call: TRBD2 (5 bases). Trimming stripped 5 bases from V and 6 bases from J, with 14 bases between. The CDR3 is 13 residues long. Germline V gene lookup returns CDR1 MNHNS and CDR2 SASEGT.